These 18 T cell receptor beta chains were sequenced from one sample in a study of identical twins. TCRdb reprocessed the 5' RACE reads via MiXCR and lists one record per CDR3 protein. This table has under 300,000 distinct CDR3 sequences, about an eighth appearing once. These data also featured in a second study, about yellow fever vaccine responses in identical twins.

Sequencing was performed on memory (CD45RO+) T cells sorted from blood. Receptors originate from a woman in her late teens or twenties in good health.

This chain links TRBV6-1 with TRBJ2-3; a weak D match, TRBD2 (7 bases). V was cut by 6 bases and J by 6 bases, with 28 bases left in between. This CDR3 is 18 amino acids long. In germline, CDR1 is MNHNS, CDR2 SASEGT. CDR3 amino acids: CASRLLPGGRGMWDTQYF. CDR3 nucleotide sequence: TGTGCCAGCAGACTACTACCCGGGGGGCGGGGTATGTGGGATACGCAGTATTTT.

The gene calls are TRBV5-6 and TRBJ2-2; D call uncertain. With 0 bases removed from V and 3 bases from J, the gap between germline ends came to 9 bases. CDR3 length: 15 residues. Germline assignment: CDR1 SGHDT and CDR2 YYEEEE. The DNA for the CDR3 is TGTGCCAGCAGCTTGGGGGCAGGATACACCGGGGAGCTGTTTTTT. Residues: CASSLGAGYTGELFF.

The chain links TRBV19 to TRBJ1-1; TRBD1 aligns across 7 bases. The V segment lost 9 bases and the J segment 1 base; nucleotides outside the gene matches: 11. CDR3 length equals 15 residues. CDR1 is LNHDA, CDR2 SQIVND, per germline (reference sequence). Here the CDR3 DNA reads TGTGCCAGCAACAGAAAACGGGACAGGAACACTGAAGCTTTCTTT. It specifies CASNRKRDRNTEAFF.

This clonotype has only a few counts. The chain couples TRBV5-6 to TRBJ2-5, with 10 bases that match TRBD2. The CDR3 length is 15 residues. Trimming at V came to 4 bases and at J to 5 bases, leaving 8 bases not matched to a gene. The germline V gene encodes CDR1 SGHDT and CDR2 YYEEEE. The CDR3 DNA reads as TGTGCCAGCAGCGCTCCTAGCGGGGGTTTGGAGACCCAGTACTTC. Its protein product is CASSAPSGGLETQYF.

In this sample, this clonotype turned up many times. In nucleotides, the CDR3 is TGCAGTGCTAGAGTTTCCAGCGGACCCACAGATACGCAGTATTTT. Protein: CSARVSSGPTDTQYF. The chain uses TRBV20-1 and TRBJ2-3; TRBD2 is a possible D gene (5 bases). Looked up from germline, CDR1 is DFQATT and CDR2 is SNEGSKA (reference sequence). The V end was cut by 1 base, the J end by 2 bases, with 13 bases between. The CDR3 totals 15 residues.

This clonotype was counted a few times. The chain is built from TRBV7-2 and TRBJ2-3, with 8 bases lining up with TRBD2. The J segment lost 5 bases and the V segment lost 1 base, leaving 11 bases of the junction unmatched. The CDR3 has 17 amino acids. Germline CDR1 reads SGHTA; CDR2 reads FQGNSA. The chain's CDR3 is CASSLVRGLAGGDTQYF. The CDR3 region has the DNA TGTGCCAGCAGCTTAGTCCGGGGGCTAGCGGGCGGAGATACGCAGTATTTT.

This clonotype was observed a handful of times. In DNA form, the CDR3 reads TGTGCCAGCCGAAGCGGGGGGGGATCCTACGAGCAGTACTTC. This translates into CASRSGGGSYEQYF. The chain carries TRBV6-1 and TRBJ2-7; 10 nucleotides align to TRBD2. V trimming: 8 bases; J trimming: 1 base; junction bases outside the gene matches: 5. There are 14 residues in the CDR3. The germline V gene has CDR1 MNHNS and CDR2 SASEGT.

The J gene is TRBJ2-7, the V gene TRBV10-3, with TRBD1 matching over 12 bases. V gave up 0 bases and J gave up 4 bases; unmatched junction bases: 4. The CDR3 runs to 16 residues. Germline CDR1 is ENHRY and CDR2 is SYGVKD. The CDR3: CAISESRDRGLYEQYF. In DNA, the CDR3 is TGTGCCATCAGTGAGTCGCGGGACAGGGGGCTGTACGAGCAGTACTTC.

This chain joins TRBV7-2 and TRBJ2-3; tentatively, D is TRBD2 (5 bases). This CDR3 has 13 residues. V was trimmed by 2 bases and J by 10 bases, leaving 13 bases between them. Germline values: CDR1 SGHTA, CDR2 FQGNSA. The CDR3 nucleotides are TGTGCCAGCAGCTTAACCGGACTTGCCGCGCAGTATTTT. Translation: CASSLTGLAAQYF. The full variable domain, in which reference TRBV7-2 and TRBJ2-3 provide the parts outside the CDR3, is GAGVSQSPSNKVTEKGKDVELRCDPISGHTALYWYRQSLGQGLEFLIYFQGNSAPDKSGLPSDRFSAERTGGSVSTLTIQRTQQEDSAVYLCASSLTGLAAQYFGPGTRLTVL.

CDR3 sequence reads: CASSEVSTDTQYF. The CDR3 DNA reads as TGTGCCAGCAGTGAAGTAAGCACAGATACGCAGTATTTT. The V gene is TRBV25-1, the J gene TRBJ2-3, with unresolved D. Germline CDR1 MGHDK, CDR2 SYGVNS. Trimming removed 2 bases from V and 0 bases from J, with 3 bases in between. This CDR3 comprises 13 residues.

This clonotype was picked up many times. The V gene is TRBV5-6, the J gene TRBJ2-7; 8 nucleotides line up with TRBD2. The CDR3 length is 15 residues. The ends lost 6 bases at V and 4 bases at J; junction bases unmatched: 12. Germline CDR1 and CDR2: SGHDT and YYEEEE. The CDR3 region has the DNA TGTGCCAGCAACCCGGGAGGGCCGAGGGGATACGAGCAGTACTTC. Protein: CASNPGGPRGYEQYF.

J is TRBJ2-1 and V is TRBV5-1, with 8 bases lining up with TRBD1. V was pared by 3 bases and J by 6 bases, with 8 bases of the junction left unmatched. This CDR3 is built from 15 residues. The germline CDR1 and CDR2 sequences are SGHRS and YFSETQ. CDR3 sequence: CASSYEDRVSNEQFF. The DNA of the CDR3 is TGCGCCAGCAGCTACGAGGACAGGGTTTCCAATGAGCAGTTCTTC.

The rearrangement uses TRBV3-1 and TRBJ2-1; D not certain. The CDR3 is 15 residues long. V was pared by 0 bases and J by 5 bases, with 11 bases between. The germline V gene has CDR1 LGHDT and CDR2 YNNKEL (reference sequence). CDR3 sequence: CASSQDGVYDNEQFF. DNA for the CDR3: TGTGCCAGCAGCCAAGATGGCGTGTACGACAATGAGCAGTTCTTC.

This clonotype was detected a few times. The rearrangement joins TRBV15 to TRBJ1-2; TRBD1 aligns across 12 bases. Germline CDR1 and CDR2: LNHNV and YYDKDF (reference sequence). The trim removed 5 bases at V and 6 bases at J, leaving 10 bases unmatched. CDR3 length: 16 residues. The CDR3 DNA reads TGTGCCACCAGCGTACAGACCGGGACAGGGGGCGATGGCTACACCTTC. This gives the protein CATSVQTGTGGDGYTF.

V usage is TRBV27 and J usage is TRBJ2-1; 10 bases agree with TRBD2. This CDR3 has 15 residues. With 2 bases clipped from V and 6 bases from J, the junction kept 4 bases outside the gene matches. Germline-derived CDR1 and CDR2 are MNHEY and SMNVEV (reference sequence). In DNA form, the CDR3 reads TGTGCCAGCAGTTTACGGACTAGCGGAGTCAATGAGCAGTTCTTC. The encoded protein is CASSLRTSGVNEQFF.

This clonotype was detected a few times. CDR3 amino acids: CSARASTGPSQHF. The CDR3 DNA reads TGCAGTGCTAGAGCATCAACGGGACCGTCCCAGCATTTT. The V gene is TRBV20-1, the J gene TRBJ1-5; D may be TRBD1 (5 bases). Germline V CDR1 and CDR2: DFQATT, SNEGSKA (reference sequence). The CDR3 runs to 13 residues. V lost 1 base to trimming and J lost 11 bases, with 15 bases between them.

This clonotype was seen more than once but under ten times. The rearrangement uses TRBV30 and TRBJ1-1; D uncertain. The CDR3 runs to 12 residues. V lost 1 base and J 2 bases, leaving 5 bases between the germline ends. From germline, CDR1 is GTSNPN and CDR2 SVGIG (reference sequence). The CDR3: CAWSDTNTEAFF. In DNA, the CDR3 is TGTGCCTGGAGTGACACTAACACTGAAGCTTTCTTT.

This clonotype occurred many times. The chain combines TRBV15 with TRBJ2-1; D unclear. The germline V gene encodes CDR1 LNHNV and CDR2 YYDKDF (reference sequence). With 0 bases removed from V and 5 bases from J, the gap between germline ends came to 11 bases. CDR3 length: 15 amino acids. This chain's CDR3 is CATSREAVVNNEQFF. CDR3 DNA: TGTGCCACCAGCAGAGAAGCCGTGGTAAACAATGAGCAGTTCTTC.